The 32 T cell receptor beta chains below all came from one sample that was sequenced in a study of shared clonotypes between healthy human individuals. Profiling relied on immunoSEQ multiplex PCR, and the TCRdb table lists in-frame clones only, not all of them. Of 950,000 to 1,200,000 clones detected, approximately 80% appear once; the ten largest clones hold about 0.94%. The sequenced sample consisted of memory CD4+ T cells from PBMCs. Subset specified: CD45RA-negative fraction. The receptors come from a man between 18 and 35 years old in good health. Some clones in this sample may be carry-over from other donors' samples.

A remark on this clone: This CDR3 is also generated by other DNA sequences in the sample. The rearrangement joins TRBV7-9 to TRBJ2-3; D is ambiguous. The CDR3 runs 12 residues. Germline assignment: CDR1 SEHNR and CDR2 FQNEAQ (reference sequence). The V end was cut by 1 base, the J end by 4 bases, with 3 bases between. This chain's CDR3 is CASSLVSDTQYF. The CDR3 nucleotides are TGTGCCAGCAGCTTAGTTTCAGATACGCAGTATTTT. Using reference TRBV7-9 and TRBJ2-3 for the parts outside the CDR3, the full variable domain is DTGVSQNPRHKITKRGQNVTFRCDPISEHNRLYWYRQTLGQGPEFLTYFQNEAQLEKSRLLSDRFSAERPKGSFSTLEIQRTEQGDSAMYLCASSLVSDTQYFGPGTRLTVL.

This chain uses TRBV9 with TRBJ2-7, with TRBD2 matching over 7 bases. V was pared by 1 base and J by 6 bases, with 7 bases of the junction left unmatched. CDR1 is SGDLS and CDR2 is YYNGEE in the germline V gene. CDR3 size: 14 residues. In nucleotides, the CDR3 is TGTGCCAGCAGCGTATTCGGCAGGGAGGGCGAGCAGTACTTC. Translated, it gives CASSVFGREGEQYF.

CDR3 DNA: TGTGCCACCGCCGGTTTTTCAGGACAGGACTCTAACTATGGCTACACCTTC. Amino acids: CATAGFSGQDSNYGYTF. The rearrangement links TRBV28 to TRBJ1-2, with 7 bases fitting TRBD1. Germline assignment: CDR1 MDHEN and CDR2 SYDVKM. V lost 10 bases to trimming and J lost 0 bases; unmatched junction nucleotides: 17. The CDR3 totals 17 residues.

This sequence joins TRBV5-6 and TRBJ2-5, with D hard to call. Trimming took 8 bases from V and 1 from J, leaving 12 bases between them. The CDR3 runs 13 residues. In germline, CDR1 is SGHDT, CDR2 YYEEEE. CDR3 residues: CASFPMGQETQYF. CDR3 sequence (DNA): TGTGCCAGTTTTCCGATGGGCCAAGAGACCCAGTACTTC.

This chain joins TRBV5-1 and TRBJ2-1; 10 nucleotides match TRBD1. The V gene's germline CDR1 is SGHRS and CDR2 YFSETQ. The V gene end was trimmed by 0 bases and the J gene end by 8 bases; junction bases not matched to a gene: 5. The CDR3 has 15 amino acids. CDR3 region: CASSLDGTGDDEQFF. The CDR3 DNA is TGCGCCAGCAGCTTGGACGGGACAGGGGACGATGAGCAGTTCTTC.

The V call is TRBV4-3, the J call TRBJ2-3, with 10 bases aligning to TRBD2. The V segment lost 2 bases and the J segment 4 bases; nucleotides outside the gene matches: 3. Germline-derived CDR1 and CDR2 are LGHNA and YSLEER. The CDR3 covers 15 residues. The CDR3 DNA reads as TGCGCCAGCAGCCAAATTCTAGCGGGAGCAGATACGCAGTATTTT. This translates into CASSQILAGADTQYF.

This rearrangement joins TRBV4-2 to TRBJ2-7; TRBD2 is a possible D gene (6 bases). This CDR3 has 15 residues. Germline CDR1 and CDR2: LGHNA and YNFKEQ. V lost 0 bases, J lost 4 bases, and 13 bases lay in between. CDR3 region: CASSQERTGGYEQYF. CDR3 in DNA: TGTGCCAGCAGCCAAGAAAGAACAGGAGGGTACGAGCAGTACTTC.

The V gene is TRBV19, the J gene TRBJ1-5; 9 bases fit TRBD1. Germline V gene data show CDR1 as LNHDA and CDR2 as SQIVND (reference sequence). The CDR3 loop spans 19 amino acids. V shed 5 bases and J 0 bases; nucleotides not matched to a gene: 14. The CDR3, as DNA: TGTGCCAGTAGTCCGGGACAGGGAGGGTTCCCTTATAGCAATCAGCCCCAGCATTTT. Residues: CASSPGQGGFPYSNQPQHF.

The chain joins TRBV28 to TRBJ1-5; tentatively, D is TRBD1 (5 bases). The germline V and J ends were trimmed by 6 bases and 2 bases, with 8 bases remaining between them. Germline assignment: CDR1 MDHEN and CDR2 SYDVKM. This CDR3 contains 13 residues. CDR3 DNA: TGTGCCAGCAGGGGGGATCGCAATCAGCCCCAGCATTTT. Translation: CASRGDRNQPQHF.

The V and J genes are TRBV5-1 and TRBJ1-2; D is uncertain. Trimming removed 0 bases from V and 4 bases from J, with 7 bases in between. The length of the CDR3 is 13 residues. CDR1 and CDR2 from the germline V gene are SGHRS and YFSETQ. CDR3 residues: CASSLGGIYGYTF. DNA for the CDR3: TGCGCCAGCAGCTTGGGGGGTATCTATGGCTACACCTTC.

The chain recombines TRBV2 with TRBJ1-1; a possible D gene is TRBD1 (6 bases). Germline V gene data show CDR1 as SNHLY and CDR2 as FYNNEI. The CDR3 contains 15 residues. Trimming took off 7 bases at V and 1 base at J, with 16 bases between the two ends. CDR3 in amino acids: CASIQDTGRNTEAFF. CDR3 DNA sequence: TGTGCCAGCATCCAGGACACAGGGCGGAACACTGAAGCTTTCTTT.

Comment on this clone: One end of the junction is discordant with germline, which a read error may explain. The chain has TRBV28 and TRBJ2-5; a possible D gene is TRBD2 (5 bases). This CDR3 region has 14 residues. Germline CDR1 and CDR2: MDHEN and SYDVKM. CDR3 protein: CASSPTVPGEIQYF. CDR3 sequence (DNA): TGTGCCAGCAGTCCGACGGTCCCCGGGGAGATCCAGTACTTC.

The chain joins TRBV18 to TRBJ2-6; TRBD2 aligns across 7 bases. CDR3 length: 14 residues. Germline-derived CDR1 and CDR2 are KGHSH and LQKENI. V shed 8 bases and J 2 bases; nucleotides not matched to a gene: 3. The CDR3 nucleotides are TGTGCCAGCCTAGCGGTAACTGGGGCCAACGTCCTGACTTTC. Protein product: CASLAVTGANVLTF.

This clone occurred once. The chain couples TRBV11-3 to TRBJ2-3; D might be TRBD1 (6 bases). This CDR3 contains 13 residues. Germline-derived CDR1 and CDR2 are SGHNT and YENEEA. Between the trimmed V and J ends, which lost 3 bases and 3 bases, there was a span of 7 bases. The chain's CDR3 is CASSFQGTDTQYF. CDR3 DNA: TGTGCCAGCAGCTTCCAGGGGACAGATACGCAGTATTTT.

The CDR3 loop reads CASSEPGQPQHF. DNA for the CDR3: TGTGCCAGCAGTGAACCAGGACAGCCCCAGCATTTT. The chain has TRBV2 and TRBJ1-5; D gene ambiguous. This CDR3 comprises 12 residues. Trimming took off 2 bases at V and 7 bases at J, with 6 bases between the two ends. Germline V CDR1 and CDR2: SNHLY, FYNNEI.

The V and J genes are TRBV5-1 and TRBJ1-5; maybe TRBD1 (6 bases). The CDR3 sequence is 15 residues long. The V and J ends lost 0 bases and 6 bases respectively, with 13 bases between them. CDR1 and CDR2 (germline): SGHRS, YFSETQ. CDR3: CASSLGGARGQPQHF. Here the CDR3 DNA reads TGCGCCAGCAGCTTGGGGGGTGCCAGGGGTCAGCCCCAGCATTTT.

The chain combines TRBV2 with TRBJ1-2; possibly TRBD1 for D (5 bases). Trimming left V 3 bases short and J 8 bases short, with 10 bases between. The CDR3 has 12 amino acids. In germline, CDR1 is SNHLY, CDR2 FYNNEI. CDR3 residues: CASSDGGRGYTF. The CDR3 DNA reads TGTGCCAGCAGTGATGGGGGTCGGGGCTACACCTTC.

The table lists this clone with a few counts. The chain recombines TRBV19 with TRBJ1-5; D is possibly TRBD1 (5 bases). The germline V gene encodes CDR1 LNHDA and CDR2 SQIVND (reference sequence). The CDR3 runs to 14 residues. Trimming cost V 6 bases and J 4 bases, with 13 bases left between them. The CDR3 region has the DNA TGTGCCAGTAGCCCGGTCCGGGGGAATCAGCCCCAGCATTTT. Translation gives CASSPVRGNQPQHF.

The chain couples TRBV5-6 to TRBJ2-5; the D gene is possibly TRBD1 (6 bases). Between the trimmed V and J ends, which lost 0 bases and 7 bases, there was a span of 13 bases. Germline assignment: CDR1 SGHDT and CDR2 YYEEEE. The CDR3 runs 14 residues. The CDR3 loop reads CASSLEGVVGTQYF. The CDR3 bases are TGTGCCAGCAGCTTGGAGGGGGTAGTCGGGACCCAGTACTTC.

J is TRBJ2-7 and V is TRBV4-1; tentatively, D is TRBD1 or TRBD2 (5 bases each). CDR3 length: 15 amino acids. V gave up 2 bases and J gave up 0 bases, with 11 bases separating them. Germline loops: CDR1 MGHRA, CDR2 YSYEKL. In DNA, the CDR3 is TGCGCCAGCAGCCAACGGGGCCAGCCCTCCTACGAGCAGTACTTC. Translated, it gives CASSQRGQPSYEQYF.

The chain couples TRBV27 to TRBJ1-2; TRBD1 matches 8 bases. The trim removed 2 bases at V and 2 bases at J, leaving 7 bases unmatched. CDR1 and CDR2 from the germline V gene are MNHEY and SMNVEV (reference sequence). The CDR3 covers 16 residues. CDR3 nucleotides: TGTGCCAGCAGTTTAGGGGCAAGGGACAGGAACTATGGCTACACCTTC. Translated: CASSLGARDRNYGYTF.

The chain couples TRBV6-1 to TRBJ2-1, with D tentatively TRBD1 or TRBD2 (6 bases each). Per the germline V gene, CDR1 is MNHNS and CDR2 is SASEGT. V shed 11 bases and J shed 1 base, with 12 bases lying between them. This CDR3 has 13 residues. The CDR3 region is CASRGTSYNEQFF. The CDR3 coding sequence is TGTGCCTCGAGGGGGACTTCCTACAATGAGCAGTTCTTC.

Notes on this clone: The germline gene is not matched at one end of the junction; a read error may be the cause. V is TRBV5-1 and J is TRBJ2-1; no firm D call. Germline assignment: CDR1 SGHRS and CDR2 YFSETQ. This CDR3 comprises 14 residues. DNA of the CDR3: TGCGCCAGCAGCTTGGCCGTTCTAGGCCTCCGCCAAGTCTTC. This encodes CASSLAVLGLRQVF. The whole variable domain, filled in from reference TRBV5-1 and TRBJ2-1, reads KAGVTQTPRYLIKTRGQQVTLSCSPISGHRSVSWYQQTPGQGLQFLFEYFSETQRNKGNFPGRFSGRQFSNSRSEMNVSTLELGDSALYLCASSLAVLGLRQVFGPGTRLTVL.

CDR3 DNA: TGTGCCATCACTACGGGGGGCGAGCAGTACTTC. It yields the protein CAITTGGEQYF. The V and J genes are TRBV28 and TRBJ2-7; TRBD2 aligns across 7 bases. Trimming at V came to 10 bases and at J to 6 bases, leaving 6 bases not matched to a gene. CDR3 length: 11 residues. CDR1 is MDHEN, CDR2 SYDVKM, per germline.

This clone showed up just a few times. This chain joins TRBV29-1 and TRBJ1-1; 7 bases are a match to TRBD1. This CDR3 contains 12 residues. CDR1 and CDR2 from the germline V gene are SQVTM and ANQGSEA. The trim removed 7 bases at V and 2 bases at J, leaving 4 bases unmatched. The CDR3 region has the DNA TGCAGCGCCCGGACAGGAAACACTGAAGCTTTCTTT. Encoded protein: CSARTGNTEAFF.

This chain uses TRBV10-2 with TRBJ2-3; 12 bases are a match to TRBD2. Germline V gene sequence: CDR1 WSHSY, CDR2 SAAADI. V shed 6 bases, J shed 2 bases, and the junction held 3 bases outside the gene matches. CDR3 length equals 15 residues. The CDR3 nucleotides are TGCGCCAGCAGCGGACTAGCGGGGTACACAGATACGCAGTATTTT. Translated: CASSGLAGYTDTQYF.

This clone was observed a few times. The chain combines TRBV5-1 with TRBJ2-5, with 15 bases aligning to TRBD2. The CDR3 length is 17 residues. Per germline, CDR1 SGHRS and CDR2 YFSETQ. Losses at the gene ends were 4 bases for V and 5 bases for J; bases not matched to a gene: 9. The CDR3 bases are TGCGCCAGCAGCCCGGTGGGACTAGCGGGAGGATCTGAGACCCAGTACTTC. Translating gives CASSPVGLAGGSETQYF.

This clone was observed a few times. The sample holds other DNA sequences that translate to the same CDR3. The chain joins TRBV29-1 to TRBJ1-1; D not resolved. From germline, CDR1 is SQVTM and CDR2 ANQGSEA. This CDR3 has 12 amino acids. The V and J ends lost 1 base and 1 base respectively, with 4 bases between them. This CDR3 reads CSVEGRNTEAFF. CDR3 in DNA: TGCAGCGTTGAAGGCAGGAACACTGAAGCTTTCTTT.

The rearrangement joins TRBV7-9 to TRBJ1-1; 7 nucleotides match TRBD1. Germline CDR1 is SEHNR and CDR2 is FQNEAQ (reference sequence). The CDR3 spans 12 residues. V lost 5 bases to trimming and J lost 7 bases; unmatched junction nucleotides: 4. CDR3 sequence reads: CASSPGGGEAFF. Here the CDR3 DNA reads TGTGCCAGCAGCCCAGGGGGGGGTGAAGCTTTCTTT.

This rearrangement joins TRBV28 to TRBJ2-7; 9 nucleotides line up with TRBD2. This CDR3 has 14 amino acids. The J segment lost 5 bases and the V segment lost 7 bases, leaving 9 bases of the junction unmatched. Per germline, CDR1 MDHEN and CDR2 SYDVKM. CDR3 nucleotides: TGTGCCAGCACTCCGTCGCTAGCGGGAAACGAGCAGTACTTC. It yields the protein CASTPSLAGNEQYF.

The CDR3 sequence is CASSPAHGLAGEGGTDTQYF. CDR3 bases: TGTGCCAGCAGTCCCGCCCATGGACTAGCGGGAGAAGGTGGCACAGATACGCAGTATTTT. The rearrangement links TRBV28 to TRBJ2-3, with 13 bases that match TRBD2. From germline, CDR1 is MDHEN and CDR2 SYDVKM. The CDR3 loop spans 20 amino acids. The junction had 15 bases not matched to a gene; V was cut back by 5 bases and J by 1 base.

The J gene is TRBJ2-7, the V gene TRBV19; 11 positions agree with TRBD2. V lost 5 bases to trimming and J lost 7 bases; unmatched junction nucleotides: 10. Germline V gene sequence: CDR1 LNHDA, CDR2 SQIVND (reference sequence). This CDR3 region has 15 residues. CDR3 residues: CASSPEGLAESEQYF. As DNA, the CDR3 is TGTGCCAGTAGTCCCGAGGGACTAGCGGAGTCGGAGCAGTACTTC. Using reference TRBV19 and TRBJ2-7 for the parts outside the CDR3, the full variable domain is DGGITQSPKYLFRKEGQNVTLSCEQNLNHDAMYWYRQDPGQGLRLIYYSQIVNDFQKGDIAEGYSVSREKKESFPLTVTSAQKNPTAFYLCASSPEGLAESEQYFGPGTRLTVT.